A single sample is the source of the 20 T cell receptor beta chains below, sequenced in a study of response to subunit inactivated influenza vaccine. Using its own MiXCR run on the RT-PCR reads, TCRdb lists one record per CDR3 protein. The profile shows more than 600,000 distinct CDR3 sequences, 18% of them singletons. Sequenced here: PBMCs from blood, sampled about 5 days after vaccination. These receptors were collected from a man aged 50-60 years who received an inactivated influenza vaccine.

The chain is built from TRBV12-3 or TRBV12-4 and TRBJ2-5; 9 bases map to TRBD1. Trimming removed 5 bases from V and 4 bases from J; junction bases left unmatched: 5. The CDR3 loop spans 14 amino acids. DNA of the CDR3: TGTGCCAGCAGTCGCAGGACAGGGGCAGAGACCCAGTACTTC. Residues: CASSRRTGAETQYF.

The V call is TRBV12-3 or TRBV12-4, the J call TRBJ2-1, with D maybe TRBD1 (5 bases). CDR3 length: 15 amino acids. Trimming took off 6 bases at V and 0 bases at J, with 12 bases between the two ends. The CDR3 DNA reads TGTGCCAGCAGAAAGACAGAGTGCTCCTACAATGAGCAGTTCTTC. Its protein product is CASRKTECSYNEQFF.

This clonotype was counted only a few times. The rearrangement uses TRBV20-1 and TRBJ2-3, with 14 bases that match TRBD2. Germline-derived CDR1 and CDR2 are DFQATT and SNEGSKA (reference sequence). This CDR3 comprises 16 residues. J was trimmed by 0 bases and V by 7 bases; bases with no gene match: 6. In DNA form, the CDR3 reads TGCAGTGTCACGGGACTAGCGGGAGCTAGCACAGATACGCAGTATTTT. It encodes CSVTGLAGASTDTQYF.

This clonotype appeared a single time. CDR3 amino acids: CASRPGRTRGGANVLTF. In nucleotides, the CDR3 is TGTGCCAGCAGACCGGGACGGACCAGAGGGGGGGCCAACGTCCTGACTTTC. This rearrangement joins TRBV6-2 or TRBV6-3 to TRBJ2-6; D may correspond to TRBD1 or TRBD2 (5 bases each). This CDR3 region has 17 residues. V shed 6 bases and J shed 4 bases, with 19 bases lying between them. Looked up from germline, CDR1 is MNHEY and CDR2 is SVGEGT.

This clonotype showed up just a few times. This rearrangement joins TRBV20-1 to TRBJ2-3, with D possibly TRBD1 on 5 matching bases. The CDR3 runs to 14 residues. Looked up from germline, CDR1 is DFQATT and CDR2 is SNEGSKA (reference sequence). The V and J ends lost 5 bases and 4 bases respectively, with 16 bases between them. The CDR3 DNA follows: TGCAGTGCTCAAGGACAAATTGGCGCAGATACGCAGTATTTT. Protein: CSAQGQIGADTQYF.

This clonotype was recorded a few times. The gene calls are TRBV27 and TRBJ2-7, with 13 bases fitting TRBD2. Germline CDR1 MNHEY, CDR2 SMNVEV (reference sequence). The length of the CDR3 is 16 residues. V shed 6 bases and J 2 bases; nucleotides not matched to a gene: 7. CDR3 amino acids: CASSPGTSGMPYEQYF. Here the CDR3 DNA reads TGTGCCAGCAGCCCCGGGACTAGCGGGATGCCCTACGAGCAGTACTTC.

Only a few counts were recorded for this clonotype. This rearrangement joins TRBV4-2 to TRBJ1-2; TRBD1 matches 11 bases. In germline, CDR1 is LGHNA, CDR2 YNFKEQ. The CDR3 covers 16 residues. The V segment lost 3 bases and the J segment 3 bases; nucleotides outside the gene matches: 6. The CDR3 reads CASSHLLGQGDYGYTF. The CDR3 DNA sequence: TGTGCCAGCAGCCACCTCTTGGGACAGGGGGACTATGGCTACACCTTC.

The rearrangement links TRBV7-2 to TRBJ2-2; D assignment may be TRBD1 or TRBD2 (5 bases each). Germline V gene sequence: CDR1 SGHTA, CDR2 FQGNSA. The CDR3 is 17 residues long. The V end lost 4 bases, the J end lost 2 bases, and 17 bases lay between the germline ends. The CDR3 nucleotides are TGTGCCAGCAGCTGGGGGATCACTAGTGGTAACACCGGGGAGCTGTTTTTT. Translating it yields CASSWGITSGNTGELFF. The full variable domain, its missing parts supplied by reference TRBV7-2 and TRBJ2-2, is GAGVSQSPSNKVTEKGKDVELRCDPISGHTALYWYRQSLGQGLEFLIYFQGNSAPDKSGLPSDRFSAERTGGSVSTLTIQRTQQEDSAVYLCASSWGITSGNTGELFFGEGSRLTVL.

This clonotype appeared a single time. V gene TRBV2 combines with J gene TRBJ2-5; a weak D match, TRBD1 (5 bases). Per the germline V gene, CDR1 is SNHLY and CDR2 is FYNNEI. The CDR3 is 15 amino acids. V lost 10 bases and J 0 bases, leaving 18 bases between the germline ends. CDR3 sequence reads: CANQMATDYQETQYF. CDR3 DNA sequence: TGTGCCAACCAAATGGCGACAGACTACCAAGAGACCCAGTACTTC. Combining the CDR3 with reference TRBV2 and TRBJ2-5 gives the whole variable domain EPEVTQTPSHQVTQMGQEVILRCVPISNHLYFYWYRQILGQKVEFLVSFYNNEISEKSEIFDDQFSVERPDGSNFTLKIRSTKLEDSAMYFCANQMATDYQETQYFGPGTRLLVL.

CDR3 nucleotides: TGTGCCAGCAAAGGGACTAGCGGTTTTCAGAACACCGGGGAGCTGTTTTTT. This codes for CASKGTSGFQNTGELFF. The V and J genes are TRBV12-3 or TRBV12-4 and TRBJ2-2, with 11 bases lining up with TRBD2. This CDR3 contains 17 residues. Trimming at V came to 7 bases and at J to 1 base, leaving 8 bases not matched to a gene.

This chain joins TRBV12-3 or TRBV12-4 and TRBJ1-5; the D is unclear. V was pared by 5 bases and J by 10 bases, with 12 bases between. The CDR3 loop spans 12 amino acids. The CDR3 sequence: CASSDPGLPQHF. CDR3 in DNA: TGTGCCAGCAGTGATCCCGGATTACCCCAGCATTTT.

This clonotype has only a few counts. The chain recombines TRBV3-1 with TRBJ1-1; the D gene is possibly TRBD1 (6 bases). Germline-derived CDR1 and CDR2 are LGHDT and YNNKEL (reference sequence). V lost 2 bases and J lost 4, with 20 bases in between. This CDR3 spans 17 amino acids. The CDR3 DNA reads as TGTGCCAGCAGCCAAAGCCAAATAGACAGGATCAGCACTGAAGCTTTCTTT. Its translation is CASSQSQIDRISTEAFF. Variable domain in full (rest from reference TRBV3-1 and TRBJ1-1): DTAVSQTPKYLVTQMGNDKSIKCEQNLGHDTMYWYKQDSKKFLKIMFSYNNKELIINETVPNRFSPKSPDKAHLNLHINSLELGDSAVYFCASSQSQIDRISTEAFFGQGTRLTVV.

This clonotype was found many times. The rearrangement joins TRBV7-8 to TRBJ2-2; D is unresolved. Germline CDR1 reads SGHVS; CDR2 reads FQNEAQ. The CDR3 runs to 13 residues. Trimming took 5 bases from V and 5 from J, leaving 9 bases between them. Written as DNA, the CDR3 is TGTGCCAGCAGCGGCGATCGGACCGGGGAGCTGTTTTTT. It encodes CASSGDRTGELFF.

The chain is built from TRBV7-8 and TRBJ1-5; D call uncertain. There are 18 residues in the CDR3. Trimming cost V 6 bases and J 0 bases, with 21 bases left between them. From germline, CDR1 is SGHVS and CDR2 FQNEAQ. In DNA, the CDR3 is TGTGCCAGCAGGGCTTCAGGAGGGCCCCTAATTAGCAATCAGCCCCAGCATTTT. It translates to CASRASGGPLISNQPQHF.

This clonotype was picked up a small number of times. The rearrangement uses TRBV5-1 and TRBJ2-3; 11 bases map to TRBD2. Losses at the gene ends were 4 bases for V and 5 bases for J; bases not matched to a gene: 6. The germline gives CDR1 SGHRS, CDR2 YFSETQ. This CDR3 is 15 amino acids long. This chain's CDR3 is CASSLTSGMGDTQYF. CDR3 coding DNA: TGCGCCAGCAGCCTGACTAGCGGGATGGGAGATACGCAGTATTTT.

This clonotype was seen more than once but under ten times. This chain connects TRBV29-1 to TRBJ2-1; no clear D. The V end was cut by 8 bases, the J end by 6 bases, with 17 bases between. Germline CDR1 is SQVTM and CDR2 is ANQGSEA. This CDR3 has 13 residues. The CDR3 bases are TGCAGCACTGGATCAGCTGCCTCCAATGAGCAGTTCTTC. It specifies CSTGSAASNEQFF.

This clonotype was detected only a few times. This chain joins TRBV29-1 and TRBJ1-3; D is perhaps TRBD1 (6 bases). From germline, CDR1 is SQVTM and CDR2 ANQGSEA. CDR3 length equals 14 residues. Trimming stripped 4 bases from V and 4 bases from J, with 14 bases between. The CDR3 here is CSVGGGGFGNTIYF. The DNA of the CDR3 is TGCAGCGTTGGCGGGGGGGGCTTCGGAAACACCATATATTTT.

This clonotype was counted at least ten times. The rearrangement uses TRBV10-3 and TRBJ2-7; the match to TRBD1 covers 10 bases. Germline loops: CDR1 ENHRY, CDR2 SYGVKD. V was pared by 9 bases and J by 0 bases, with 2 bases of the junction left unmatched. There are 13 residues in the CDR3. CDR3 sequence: CAIGTGDSYEQYF. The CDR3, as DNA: TGTGCCATTGGGACAGGGGACTCCTACGAGCAGTACTTC.

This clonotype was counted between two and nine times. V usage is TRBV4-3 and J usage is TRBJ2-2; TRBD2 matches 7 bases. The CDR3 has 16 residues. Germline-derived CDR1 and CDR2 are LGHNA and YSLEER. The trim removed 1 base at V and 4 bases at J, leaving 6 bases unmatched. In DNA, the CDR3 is TGCGCCAGCAGCCAAGCTAGCGGTTCAGCCACCGGGGAGCTGTTTTTT. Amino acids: CASSQASGSATGELFF.

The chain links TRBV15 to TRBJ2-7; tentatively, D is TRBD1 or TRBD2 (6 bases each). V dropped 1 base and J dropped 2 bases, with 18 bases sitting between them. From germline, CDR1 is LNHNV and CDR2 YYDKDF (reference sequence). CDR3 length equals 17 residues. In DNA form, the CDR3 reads TGTGCCACCAGCAGAGGTACTGGGGGGCGCAGAACCTACGAGCAGTACTTC. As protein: CATSRGTGGRRTYEQYF. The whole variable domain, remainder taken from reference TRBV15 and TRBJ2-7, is DAMVIQNPRYQVTQFGKPVTLSCSQTLNHNVMYWYQQKSSQAPKLLFHYYDKDFNNEADTPDNFQSRRPNTSFCFLDIRSPGLGDTAMYLCATSRGTGGRRTYEQYFGPGTRLTVT.